This T cell receptor beta chain comes out of a study of blood T cell repertoires in COVID-19. Study in general: PBMCs, B-cell-depleted T cells, or T cells were the source of the cDNA or gDNA that made up the material.

Recruitment covered about 26 US areas and drew participants whose ages spanned about 18 to 100 years. Grouping used clinical history reported by participants in a survey and questionnaire. Recovery among Cohort 3 donors was established by two negative PCRs, clearance, or symptom resolution. Unmatched junction bases numbered 8, after V lost 5 bases and J lost 7 bases. Germline V lookup: CDR1 MNHEY, CDR2 SMNVEV (reference sequence). This CDR3 has 16 residues. TCRdb's table, derived via immunoSEQ multiplex PCR, lists solely in-frame clones and lacks some. The repertoire holds hundreds of thousands of clones, with 80% to 90% as singletons.

Material: PBMCs or T cells enriched from blood (not recorded which). This sequence was found in a man in his forties or fifties who had recovered from COVID-19. V gene TRBV27 combines with J gene TRBJ2-1; TRBD2 agrees at 13 bases. The CDR3 here is CASSIPGLAGFNEQFF. The DNA for the CDR3 is TGTGCCAGCAGTATCCCGGGACTAGCGGGGTTTAATGAGCAGTTCTTC.